These T cell receptor beta chains were read from a single sample in a study of Ad26.COV2.S vaccination and SARS-CoV-2 variants. The protocol was immunoSEQ multiplex PCR, while the TCRdb copy is restricted to in-frame clones and leaves out a portion. The table has hundreds of thousands of clones, about nine tenths seen once. The specimen comprised peripheral blood, sampled in a trial of Ad26.COV2.S vaccine versus placebo. All receptors derive from a person between 18 and 65 years old who received the Ad26.COV2.S COVID-19 vaccine or a placebo. Both conserved end residues are part of each CDR3. D genes are given only for firm matches. The listing skips clone size in some rows; elsewhere it reads once, few, many or a size class.

TRBD2 NA TRBJ2-4 TRBV15 CATSTGGAKNIQYF TGTGCCACCAGTACGGGGGGAGCCAAAAACATTCAGTACTTC
TRBD1 NA TRBJ1-1 TRBV7-8 CASSQQGALRTEAFF TGTGCCAGCAGTCAACAGGGGGCCCTAAGGACCGAAGCTTTCTTT
TRBD2 NA TRBJ2-4 TRBV7-8 CASSAQRGGNPSVKNIQYF TGTGCCAGCAGCGCCCAGCGGGGGGGAAACCCTTCGGTCAAAAACATTCAGTACTTC
NA NA TRBJ1-4 TRBV2 CASYGKGRFNEKLFF TGTGCCAGCTATGGAAAGGGGAGGTTTAATGAAAAACTGTTTTTT
TRBD2 NA TRBJ2-1 TRBV6-2/TRBV6-3 CASSYDPSGSYNEQFF TGTGCCAGCAGTTACGACCCTAGCGGGTCCTACAATGAGCAGTTCTTC
TRBD2 NA TRBJ2-2 TRBV2 CASSEPPGGSGRTGELFF TGTGCCAGCAGTGAACCCCCCGGGGGTAGCGGGAGAACCGGGGAGCTGTTTTTT
NA NA TRBJ2-7 TRBV7-8 CASSIRRELSYEQYF TGTGCCAGCAGTATAAGGCGGGAACTTAGTTACGAGCAGTACTTC
NA NA TRBJ2-3 TRBV7-3 CASSRGAEVTDTQYF TGTGCCAGCAGCAGAGGGGCAGAAGTGACAGATACGCAGTATTTT
NA NA TRBJ2-2 TRBV11-3 CASSPRLSHTGELFF TGTGCCAGCAGCCCGCGTTTGTCGCACACCGGGGAGCTGTTTTTT
TRBD1 NA TRBJ1-1 TRBV28 CASSLLQGAITEAFF TGTGCCAGCAGTTTACTACAGGGGGCCATCACTGAAGCTTTCTTT
NA few TRBJ2-3 TRBV4-3 CASSQVLGTWDTQYF TGCGCCAGCAGCCAAGTATTGGGAACGTGGGATACGCAGTATTTT
TRBD2 NA TRBJ2-1 TRBV11-1 CASSFLLAGGNEQFF TGTGCCAGCAGCTTTTTACTAGCGGGAGGAAATGAGCAGTTCTTC
NA NA TRBJ1-3 TRBV28 CASSLGQNGNTIYF TGTGCCAGCAGTCTAGGACAGAATGGAAACACCATATATTTT
TRBD1 NA TRBJ1-1 TRBV4-3 CASSRHTQGATEAFF TGCGCCAGCAGCCGCCACACACAGGGGGCAACTGAAGCTTTCTTT
NA NA TRBJ1-1 TRBV29-1 CSVEYGEATEAFF TGCAGCGTTGAGTACGGGGAGGCCACTGAAGCTTTCTTT
TRBD1 NA TRBJ2-7 TRBV7-2 CASSRNRDSPYEQYF TGTGCCAGCAGCCGCAACCGGGACAGCCCCTACGAGCAGTACTTC
NA NA TRBJ1-1 TRBV3-1/TRBV3-2 CASSQRPDSLNTEAFF TGTGCCAGCAGCCAAAGGCCGGACAGCTTGAACACTGAAGCTTTCTTT
TRBD2 NA TRBJ2-1 TRBV6-4 CASSATSGGHNEQFF TGTGCCAGCAGTGCGACTAGCGGGGGGCACAATGAGCAGTTCTTC
NA NA TRBJ1-6 TRBV14 CASSPRKASYNSPLHF TGTGCCAGCAGCCCCCGGAAGGCCTCCTATAATTCACCCCTCCACTTT
TRBD1 few TRBJ2-7 TRBV6-2/TRBV6-3 CASSSGTGGYEQYF TGTGCCAGCAGTTCCGGGACAGGGGGATACGAGCAGTACTTC
NA once TRBJ2-7 TRBV5-4 CASRRGGVTGVSYEQYF TGTGCCAGCAGACGCGGGGGCGTAACAGGGGTGTCCTACGAGCAGTACTTC
NA NA TRBJ1-5 TRBV2 CASARTGPITPQHF TGTGCCAGCGCCCGAACAGGTCCAATCACGCCCCAGCATTTT
TRBD2 NA TRBJ2-3 TRBV11-2 CASSQDSGGNTDTQYF TGTGCCAGCAGTCAAGATAGCGGGGGGAACACAGATACGCAGTATTTT
NA NA TRBJ1-6 TRBV27 CASSFYSRTYNSPLHF TGTGCCAGCAGTTTTTACAGTAGGACCTATAATTCACCCCTCCACTTT
TRBD2 NA TRBJ2-3 TRBV29-1 CSVETGRGTDTQYF TGCAGCGTTGAAACGGGGAGGGGCACAGATACGCAGTATTTT
NA NA TRBJ1-3 TRBV7-3 CASSAHRGSPPGNTIYF TGTGCCAGCAGCGCACATAGGGGGTCCCCTCCTGGAAACACCATATATTTT
NA NA TRBJ1-5 TRBV30 CAWSRRGDQPQHF TGTGCCTGGAGTAGGAGGGGTGATCAGCCCCAGCATTTT
NA NA TRBJ1-1 TRBV30 CAWSVLRWGGQGTEAFF TGTGCCTGGAGTGTACTGAGGTGGGGGGGCCAGGGCACTGAAGCTTTCTTT
NA few TRBJ1-1 TRBV6-5 CASSQGTEAFF TGTGCCAGCAGTCAGGGCACTGAAGCTTTCTTT
NA once TRBJ2-1 TRBV7-2 CASSSINRVEQFF TGTGCCAGCAGCTCCATAAACAGGGTTGAGCAGTTCTTC
TRBD1 NA TRBJ1-5 TRBV7-2 CASSLGGGGGNQPQHF TGTGCCAGCAGCTTAGGAGGGGGCGGAGGCAATCAGCCCCAGCATTTT
NA NA TRBJ1-1 TRBV18 CASSLETDPLREAFF TGTGCCAGCTCACTCGAGACCGATCCCCTGCGCGAAGCTTTCTTT
NA NA TRBJ2-5 TRBV12-3/TRBV12-4 CASQGETQYF TGTGCCAGCCAGGGGGAGACCCAGTACTTC
NA NA TRBJ1-2 TRBV7-2 CASSPRVQGYTF TGTGCCAGCAGCCCACGGGTGCAGGGCTACACCTTC
NA NA TRBJ1-3 TRBV11-2 CASSPGRLSGNTIYF TGTGCCAGCAGCCCCGGACGGCTCTCTGGAAACACCATATATTTT
NA once TRBJ1-1 TRBV4-3 CASGYTLMNTEAFF TGCGCCAGCGGGTACACACTCATGAACACTGAAGCTTTCTTT
TRBD2 NA TRBJ2-1 TRBV6-6 CASSPGTSGRIHEQFF TGTGCCAGCAGTCCCGGGACTAGCGGGAGAATCCATGAGCAGTTCTTC
NA NA TRBJ2-1 TRBV28 CASSPAVGGRQFF TGTGCCAGCAGTCCCGCGGTCGGGGGTAGGCAGTTCTTC
NA NA TRBJ1-2 TRBV5-6 CASSLGGVLGGVGYGYTF TGTGCCAGCAGCCTAGGAGGGGTGTTAGGGGGAGTCGGCTATGGCTACACCTTC
TRBD2 NA TRBJ2-7 TRBV29-1 CSATSGRYEQYF TGCAGCGCCACAAGCGGGAGATACGAGCAGTACTTC
NA once TRBJ1-2 TRBV9 CASNLGLGSYGYTF TGTGCCAGCAACCTGGGGCTGGGAAGCTATGGCTACACCTTC
NA NA TRBJ1-1 TRBV5-1 CASTWGSNTEAFF TGCGCCAGCACGTGGGGCTCGAACACTGAAGCTTTCTTT
TRBD1 few TRBJ1-2 TRBV12-3/TRBV12-4 CASSPRTGGGYTF TGTGCCAGCAGTCCTAGGACAGGAGGGGGCTACACCTTC
NA once TRBJ2-1 TRBV11-3 CASSPDPNSYNEQFF TGTGCCAGCAGCCCTGACCCTAACTCCTACAATGAGCAGTTCTTC
NA NA TRBJ1-1 TRBV25-1 CASSRNTEAFF TGTGCCAGCAGCCGGAACACTGAAGCTTTCTTT
NA NA TRBJ2-1 TRBV7-9 CASSATNNEQFF TGTGCCAGCAGCGCCACTAATAATGAGCAGTTCTTC
NA NA TRBJ2-7 TRBV12-3/TRBV12-4 CASSSGMWAEQYF TGTGCCAGCAGTTCGGGCATGTGGGCCGAGCAGTACTTC
NA NA TRBJ2-7 TRBV10-3 CAISRTDSYEQYF TGTGCCATCAGCCGCACGGACTCCTACGAGCAGTACTTC
NA NA TRBJ2-5 TRBV4-1 CASSQDQGQGGETQYF TGCGCCAGCAGCCAAGATCAGGGGCAGGGAGGAGAGACCCAGTACTTC
TRBD1 NA TRBJ1-1 TRBV5-5 CASGSTGASTEAFF TGTGCCAGCGGGTCGACAGGGGCTAGCACTGAAGCTTTCTTT
NA NA TRBJ1-1 TRBV28 CASSSPGTRRYTEAFF TGTGCCAGCAGTTCCCCCGGTACCCGGCGGTACACTGAAGCTTTCTTT
NA NA TRBJ2-6 TRBV11-2 CASSASAAHYSGANVLTF TGTGCCAGCAGCGCAAGTGCTGCTCACTACTCTGGGGCCAACGTCCTGACTTTC
NA NA TRBJ1-4 TRBV9 CASSPVQGEKLFF TGTGCCAGCAGCCCCGTACAAGGTGAAAAACTGTTTTTT
NA NA TRBJ2-5 TRBV18 CASSPPSLAGQGTQYF TGTGCCAGCTCACCACCGAGTTTAGCAGGACAAGGAACCCAGTACTTC
NA NA TRBJ1-5 TRBV10-3 CAISENGGNQPQHF TGTGCCATCAGTGAGAATGGGGGGAACCAGCCCCAGCATTTT
NA NA TRBJ1-5 TRBV2 CASRADSSNQPQHF TGTGCCAGCAGGGCGGACAGCAGCAATCAGCCCCAGCATTTT
NA NA TRBJ1-5 TRBV6-2/TRBV6-3 CASSYMGLHNQPQHF TGTGCCAGCAGTTACATGGGACTGCACAATCAGCCCCAGCATTTT
NA NA TRBJ1-5 TRBV3-1/TRBV3-2 CASSPGRGGNQPQHF TGTGCCAGCAGTCCAGGGAGAGGGGGCAATCAGCCCCAGCATTTT